One sample yielded the 19 T cell receptor beta chains listed below, sequenced in a study of CD8+CD57+ T cells in acquired aplastic anemia (dated by TCRdb to 2016 to 2019). Instrument on record: Illumina HiSeq 2000. Genomic DNA was used as template for profiling of TCR beta VDJ combinations and CDR3 sequences. TCRdb reprocessing: public reads trimmed at Q25 with fastp, clones called with MiXCR, in-frame beta chains kept. Each entry merges the rows of one CDR3 protein and shows their most common DNA and genes. For this sample the table gives 100,000 to 150,000 distinct CDR3 sequences, of which 41% were detected only once. Together, the top ten hold almost 8.5% of the sample. Sequencing input: sorted CD4+, CD8+, or CD8+CD57+ T cells (not recorded which) from PBMCs. The receptors stem from a human donor in good health, serving as a control.

The rearrangement uses TRBV5-1 and TRBJ2-1, with D maybe TRBD1 (6 bases). With 3 bases removed from V and 4 bases from J, the gap between germline ends came to 17 bases. CDR1 and CDR2 from the germline V gene are SGHRS and YFSETQ. The CDR3 contains 16 residues. The CDR3, as DNA: TGCGCCAGCAGCTCACCACCGGGGACACCTTACAATGAGCAGTTCTTC. Its translation is CASSSPPGTPYNEQFF.

Ten or more counts support this clonotype. This rearrangement joins TRBV6-1 to TRBJ1-6; D perhaps matches TRBD1 (6 bases). Germline loops: CDR1 MNHNS, CDR2 SASEGT. V gave up 5 bases and J gave up 8 bases, with 16 bases separating them. The CDR3 is made up of 15 amino acids. CDR3 DNA sequence: TGTGCCAGCAGTCTGGCGGGGGGCGTTGATTCACCCCTCCACTTT. Translation: CASSLAGGVDSPLHF.

J is TRBJ1-5 and V is TRBV10-1; 7 bases are a match to TRBD1. The CDR3 sequence is 12 residues long. CDR1 and CDR2 from the germline V gene are WNHNN and SYGVQD (reference sequence). The J segment lost 3 bases and the V segment lost 8 bases, leaving 1 base of the junction unmatched. In DNA form, the CDR3 reads TGCGCCAGCGGGACAGTCAATCAGCCCCAGCATTTT. Translation gives CASGTVNQPQHF.

This clonotype was counted between two and nine times. V usage is TRBV5-1 and J usage is TRBJ2-2; possibly TRBD1 or TRBD2 for D (7 bases each). Per the germline V gene, CDR1 is SGHRS and CDR2 is YFSETQ. This CDR3 has 16 amino acids. V lost 2 bases, J lost 2 bases, and 13 bases lay in between. CDR3 sequence: CASSLWGGGNTGELFF. In nucleotides, the CDR3 is TGCGCCAGCAGCTTATGGGGAGGGGGCAACACCGGGGAGCTGTTTTTT.

Comment on this clonotype: One base away lies a much larger clone, so this may be a sequencing read error. As the CDR3 is not closed by the conserved phenylalanine or tryptophan, this likely results from a read error. The V gene is TRBV13, the J gene TRBJ1-3; 7 bases align to TRBD1. With 3 bases clipped from V and 4 bases from J, the junction kept 6 bases outside the gene matches. Germline values: CDR1 PRHDT, CDR2 FYEKMQ (reference sequence). This CDR3 is 15 amino acids long. CDR3 in amino acids: CASSLTGNGGNTIYL. The CDR3 nucleotides are TGTGCCAGCAGCTTGACAGGGAATGGAGGAAACACCATATATCTT.

V gene TRBV6-1 combines with J gene TRBJ2-7; 7 bases match TRBD2. The germline gives CDR1 MNHNS, CDR2 SASEGT. The CDR3 covers 14 residues. Trimming took 5 bases from V and 4 from J; bases not matched to a gene: 8. Here the CDR3 DNA reads TGTGCCAGCAGTCTCTCCGGGACTACTTACGAGCAGTACGTC. Translated, it gives CASSLSGTTYEQYV.

Concerning this clonotype itself: This clone may be a read error of a much larger clone one base away. The rearrangement joins TRBV25-1 to TRBJ2-3; 9 nucleotides agree with TRBD1. Germline CDR1 and CDR2: MGHDK and SYGVNS. This CDR3 comprises 13 residues. V dropped 6 bases and J dropped 10; count of bases not matched to a gene: 8. The CDR3 region is CASSGTGFIAQYF. Written as DNA, the CDR3 is TGTGCCAGCAGCGGGACAGGGTTTATCGCGCAGTATTTT.

J is TRBJ1-2 and V is TRBV12-3 or TRBV12-4; perhaps TRBD1 as D (5 bases). V was pared by 2 bases and J by 5 bases, with 9 bases between. The CDR3 has 13 residues. CDR3 region: CASSLTGTYGYTF. The CDR3 DNA is TGTGCCAGCAGTTTAACGGGGACTTATGGCTACACCTTC.

This clonotype was seen a few times. V and J are TRBV20-1 and TRBJ2-2; 10 positions agree with TRBD2. The CDR3 covers 17 residues. Per the germline V gene, CDR1 is DFQATT and CDR2 is SNEGSKA (reference sequence). The junction had 7 bases not matched to a gene; V was cut back by 0 bases and J by 3 bases. CDR3 residues: CSARDYRAGGHTGELFF. The CDR3 nucleotides are TGCAGTGCTAGAGACTATCGAGCGGGGGGGCACACCGGGGAGCTGTTTTTT.

This chain links TRBV27 with TRBJ2-3; the D gene is possibly TRBD1 (5 bases). Trimming cost V 2 bases and J 2 bases, with 14 bases left between them. Looked up from germline, CDR1 is MNHEY and CDR2 is SMNVEV (reference sequence). The CDR3 is 16 residues long. The CDR3: CASSLTGDIYTDTQYF. The DNA for the CDR3 is TGTGCCAGCAGTTTAACAGGAGATATCTACACAGATACGCAGTATTTT.

Points on this clonotype: No conserved phenylalanine or tryptophan ends this CDR3, so it is likely a read error. The chain links TRBV4-2 to TRBJ1-4; possible D gene TRBD1, 5 bases. The length of the CDR3 is 16 residues. With 3 bases removed from V and 8 bases from J, the gap between germline ends came to 19 bases. Germline V CDR1 and CDR2: LGHNA, YNFKEQ. CDR3 nucleotide sequence: TGTGCCAGCAGCCAGAGGGAGGGCAGGGTTAGGGAAAAACTGTTTTCT. Amino acid sequence: CASSQREGRVREKLFS.

This clonotype was observed at least ten times. The V gene is TRBV6-1, the J gene TRBJ2-7, with TRBD1 matching 8 bases. Germline CDR1 reads MNHNS; CDR2 reads SASEGT. The CDR3 totals 14 residues. Trimming at V came to 6 bases and at J to 12 bases, leaving 16 bases not matched to a gene. The DNA for the CDR3 is TGTGCCAGCAGCCGCCCGGGACAGGCGATGAATCCGTACTTC. This translates into CASSRPGQAMNPYF.

This clonotype occurred many times. This sequence joins TRBV5-8 and TRBJ2-3; 9 nucleotides agree with TRBD2. This CDR3 is 16 amino acids long. The ends lost 0 bases at V and 0 bases at J; junction bases unmatched: 2. Germline CDR1 SGHTS, CDR2 YDEGEE. This CDR3 reads CASSLGLAESTDTQYF. CDR3 DNA sequence: TGTGCCAGCAGCTTGGGACTAGCGGAGAGCACAGATACGCAGTATTTT. Using reference TRBV5-8 and TRBJ2-3 for the parts outside the CDR3, the full variable domain is EAGVTQSPTHLIKTRGQQATLRCSPISGHTSVYWYQQALGLGLQFLLWYDEGEERNRGNFPPRFSGRQFPNYSSELNVNALELEDSALYLCASSLGLAESTDTQYFGPGTRLTVL.

This clonotype was observed at least ten times. J is TRBJ2-5 and V is TRBV10-3, with D possibly TRBD1 on 6 matching bases. The CDR3 is 14 amino acids. Per the germline V gene, CDR1 is ENHRY and CDR2 is SYGVKD. Trimming stripped 2 bases from V and 0 bases from J, with 7 bases between. CDR3 region: CAISEGQHQETQYF. The CDR3 DNA reads as TGTGCCATCAGTGAGGGACAGCACCAAGAGACCCAGTACTTC.

The chain recombines TRBV10-3 with TRBJ1-1; perhaps TRBD1 as D (5 bases). Trimming shortened V by 5 bases and J by 1 base, and 11 bases separated the two germline ends. The length of the CDR3 is 14 residues. Germline loops: CDR1 ENHRY, CDR2 SYGVKD. The CDR3 DNA follows: TGTGCCATCAGTTGGAACAGGAAGAACACTGAAGCTTTCTTT. Protein: CAISWNRKNTEAFF.

This clonotype was detected only a few times. The chain recombines TRBV18 with TRBJ1-2; D may be TRBD1 (5 bases). The CDR3 has 18 amino acids. V shed 2 bases and J shed 4 bases, with 23 bases lying between them. CDR1 and CDR2 (germline): KGHSH, LQKENI. The CDR3 DNA sequence: TGTGCCAGCTCACCAAGAGGCAGGGAGAAGGGTGTCGGCTATGGCTACACCTTC. This encodes CASSPRGREKGVGYGYTF.

This clonotype was seen repeatedly, ten times or more. This CDR3 is CASSLDLSPRVYGYTF. CDR3 nucleotides: TGTGCCAGCAGCTTAGATCTTAGCCCAAGGGTCTATGGCTACACCTTC. The rearrangement links TRBV11-2 to TRBJ1-2; the D is unclear. Per the germline V gene, CDR1 is SGHAT and CDR2 is FQNNGV. This CDR3 is built from 16 residues. V lost 0 bases, J lost 4 bases, and 15 bases lay in between.

This clonotype was counted at least ten times. The rearrangement joins TRBV6-4 to TRBJ2-1, with unresolved D. Germline V lookup: CDR1 MRHNA, CDR2 SNTAGT. There are 14 residues in the CDR3. V lost 2 bases to trimming and J lost 9 bases, with 14 bases between them. The DNA of the CDR3 is TGTGCCAGCAGTGACGGGTGGTATAACACTGAGCAGTTCTTC. The encoded protein is CASSDGWYNTEQFF.

The J gene is TRBJ1-6, the V gene TRBV20-1, with D possibly being TRBD1 (5 bases). The V and J ends lost 3 bases and 0 bases respectively, with 15 bases between them. The CDR3 loop spans 17 amino acids. Germline loops: CDR1 DFQATT, CDR2 SNEGSKA (reference sequence). CDR3 in amino acids: CSASDSLGSSYNSPLHF. CDR3 in DNA: TGCAGTGCTAGCGACAGTTTAGGGAGCTCCTATAATTCACCCCTCCACTTT.